This T cell receptor (beta chain) was obtained from a study of T-cell memory formation after mild COVID-19. Study as a whole: The TCR clusters were mostly specific to one donor. Findings and limits, study-wide: Whether second-wave clones peaking at day 37 were SARS-CoV-2 specific went unconfirmed. The study found contracting CD4+ clones mainly in CM and EM and contracting CD8+ clones in EMRA. Within pre-infection memory, some responding clones were found, suggesting cross-reactive memory joined.

MiXCR was run by TCRdb on the 5' RACE reads, yielding one entry per CDR3 protein. Among about 410,000 distinct CDR3 sequences listed, more than 20% were seen once. Trimming took off 2 bases at V and 3 bases at J, with 12 bases between the two ends. The V gene's germline CDR1 is SGHRS and CDR2 YFSETQ. The CDR3 totals 14 residues. This clonotype has just one count. Its target is not known. The chain joins TRBV5-1 to TRBJ2-7, with a tentative D call TRBD2 (6 bases). The specimen was PBMCs or a T cell subset sorted from them (not recorded which). This TCR derives from an adult woman who had mild COVID-19 (a few samples of this study predate the infection). Cell type and time point are not known. The CDR3 DNA reads TGCGCCAGCAGCTTAACCGCGGAGGGCTACGAGCAGTACTTC. Protein: CASSLTAEGYEQYF.